This T cell receptor beta chain was profiled in a study of blood T cells in healthy people across ages. Study conclusions and caveats: Per million T cells, TCR beta diversity dropped about linearly as age rose.

Notes on this clonotype: Its antigen is not known. A junction boundary mismatches the germline segment, possibly from a read error.

Germline assignment: CDR1 KGHSH and CDR2 LQKENI. The CDR3 contains 13 residues. In terms of origin and age, donors were healthy Caucasian individuals from Russia aged about 6 to 90. Staff drew ten milliliters of peripheral blood from each donor. Then a second PCR, running roughly 7 to 11 cycles, was carried out with a sample-barcoded 5' primer and a J-beta primer mix. Each CDR3 protein is one row after TCRdb ran MiXCR on the 5' RACE reads. Of around 1,500,000 distinct CDR3 sequences in the sample, 28% were seen once. This clonotype originated in a woman in her 30s in good health. The chain joins TRBV18 to TRBJ2-7, with 9 bases that match TRBD1. Sequencing was done on a sample of blood. The CDR3 DNA reads TGTGCCGGCTCACTCGACCGGGACAGGGAATGGTACTTC. Residues: CAGSLDRDREWYF.